This T cell receptor (beta chain) was obtained from a study of PD-1 blockade in mismatch repair-deficient tumors. General observations from the study: Rapid post-treatment expansion, then contraction, generally preceding radiologic response, marked tumor-resident clones.

The germline gives CDR1 LNHDA, CDR2 SQIVND (reference sequence). The CDR3 spans 17 residues. Trimming cost V 3 bases and J 0 bases, with 12 bases left between them. As to this clone: As yet, its antigen is unknown.

The table came from immunoSEQ multiplex PCR; TCRdb's copy has only in-frame clones and leaves some out. The sample has about 9,400 clones; approximately 89% are singletons. All patients were mismatch repair deficient, assessed by either PCR or immunohistochemistry. A few pembrolizumab responders had their TCRs sequenced. The chain couples TRBV19 to TRBJ2-6; weak D call: TRBD2 (6 bases). Sequenced material: PBMCs, taken almost 47 weeks after starting pembrolizumab. This sequence was found in an adult with mismatch repair-deficient cancer. The CDR3, as DNA: TGTGCCAGTAGTATGGGAGGATTTTACTCTGGGGCCAACGTCCTGACTTTC. This translates into CASSMGGFYSGANVLTF.